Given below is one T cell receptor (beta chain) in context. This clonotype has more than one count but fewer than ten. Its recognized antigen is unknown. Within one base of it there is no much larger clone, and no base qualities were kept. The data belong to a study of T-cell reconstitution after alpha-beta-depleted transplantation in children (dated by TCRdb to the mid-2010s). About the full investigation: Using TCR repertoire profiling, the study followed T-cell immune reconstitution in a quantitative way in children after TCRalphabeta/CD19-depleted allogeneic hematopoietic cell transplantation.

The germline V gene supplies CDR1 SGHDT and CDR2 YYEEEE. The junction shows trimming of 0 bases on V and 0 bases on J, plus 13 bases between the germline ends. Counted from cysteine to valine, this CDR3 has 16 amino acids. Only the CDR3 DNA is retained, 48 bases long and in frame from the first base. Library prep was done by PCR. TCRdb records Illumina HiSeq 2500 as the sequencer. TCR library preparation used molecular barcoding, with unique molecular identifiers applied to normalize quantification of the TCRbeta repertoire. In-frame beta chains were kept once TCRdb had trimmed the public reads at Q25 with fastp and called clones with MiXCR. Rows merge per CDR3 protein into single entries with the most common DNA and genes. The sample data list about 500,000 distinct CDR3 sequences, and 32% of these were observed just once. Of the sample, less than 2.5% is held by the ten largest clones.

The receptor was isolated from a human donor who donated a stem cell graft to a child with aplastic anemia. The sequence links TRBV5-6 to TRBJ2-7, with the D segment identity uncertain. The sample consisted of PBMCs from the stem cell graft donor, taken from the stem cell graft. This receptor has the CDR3 CASSLAGSWSSYEQYV. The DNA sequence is TGTGCCAGCAGCTTGGCTGGCTCCTGGAGCTCCTACGAGCAGTACGTC.